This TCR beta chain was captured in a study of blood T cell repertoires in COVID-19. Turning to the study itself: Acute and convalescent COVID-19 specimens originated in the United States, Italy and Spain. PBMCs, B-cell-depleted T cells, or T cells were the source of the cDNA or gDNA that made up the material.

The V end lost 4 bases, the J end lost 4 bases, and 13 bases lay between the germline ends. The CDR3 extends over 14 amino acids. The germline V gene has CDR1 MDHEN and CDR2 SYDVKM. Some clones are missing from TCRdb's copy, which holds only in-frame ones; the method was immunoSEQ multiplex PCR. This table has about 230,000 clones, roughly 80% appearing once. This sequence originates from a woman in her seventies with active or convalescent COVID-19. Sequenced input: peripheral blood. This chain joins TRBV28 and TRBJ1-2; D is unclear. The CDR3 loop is CASSSPSGSYGYTF. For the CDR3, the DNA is TGTGCCAGCAGTTCCCCCAGCGGTTCCTATGGCTACACCTTC.